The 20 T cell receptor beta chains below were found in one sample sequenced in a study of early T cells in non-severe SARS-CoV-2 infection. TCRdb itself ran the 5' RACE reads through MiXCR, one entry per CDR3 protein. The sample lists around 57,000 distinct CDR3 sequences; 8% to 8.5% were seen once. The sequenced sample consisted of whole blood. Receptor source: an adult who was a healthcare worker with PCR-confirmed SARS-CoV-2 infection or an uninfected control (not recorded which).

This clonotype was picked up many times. In nucleotides, the CDR3 is TGTGCCACCAGCAGAAACCCCGCCGGACGGTCGTTCTATGGCTACACCTTC. It translates to CATSRNPAGRSFYGYTF. V usage is TRBV15 and J usage is TRBJ1-2; D call uncertain. The CDR3 runs to 17 residues. Germline V gives CDR1 LNHNV, CDR2 YYDKDF (reference sequence). Between the trimmed V and J ends, which lost 2 bases and 4 bases, there was a span of 20 bases.

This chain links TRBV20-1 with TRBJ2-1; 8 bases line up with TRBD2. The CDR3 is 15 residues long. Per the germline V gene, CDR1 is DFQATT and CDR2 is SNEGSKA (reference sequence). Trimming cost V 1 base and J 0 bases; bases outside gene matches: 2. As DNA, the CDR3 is TGCAGTGCTAGAGCCGGGAGGGCCTCCTACAATGAGCAGTTCTTC. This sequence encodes CSARAGRASYNEQFF.

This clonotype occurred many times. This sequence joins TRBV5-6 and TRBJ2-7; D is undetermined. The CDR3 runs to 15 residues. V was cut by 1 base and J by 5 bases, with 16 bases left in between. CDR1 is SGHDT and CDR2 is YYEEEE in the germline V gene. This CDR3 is CASSLIWGASDEQYF. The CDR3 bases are TGTGCCAGCAGCTTGATTTGGGGTGCTTCCGACGAGCAGTACTTC.

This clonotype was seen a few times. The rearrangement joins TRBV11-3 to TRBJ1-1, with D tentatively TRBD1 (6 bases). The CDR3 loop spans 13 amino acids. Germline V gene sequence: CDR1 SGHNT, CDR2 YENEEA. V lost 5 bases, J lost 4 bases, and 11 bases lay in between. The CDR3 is CASSQRGGTEAFF. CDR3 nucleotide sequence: TGTGCCAGCAGCCAGCGAGGGGGCACTGAAGCTTTCTTT. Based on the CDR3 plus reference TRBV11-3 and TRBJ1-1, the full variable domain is EAGVVQSPRYKIIEKKQPVAFWCNPISGHNTLYWYLQNLGQGPELLIRYENEEAVDDSQLPKDRFSAERLKGVDSTLKIQPAELGDSAVYLCASSQRGGTEAFFGQGTRLTVV.

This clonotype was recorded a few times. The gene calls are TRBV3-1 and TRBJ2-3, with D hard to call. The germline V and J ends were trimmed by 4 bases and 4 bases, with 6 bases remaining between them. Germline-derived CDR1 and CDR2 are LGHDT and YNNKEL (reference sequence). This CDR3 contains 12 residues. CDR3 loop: CASSPFPDTQYF. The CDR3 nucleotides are TGTGCCAGCAGCCCATTCCCAGATACGCAGTATTTT.

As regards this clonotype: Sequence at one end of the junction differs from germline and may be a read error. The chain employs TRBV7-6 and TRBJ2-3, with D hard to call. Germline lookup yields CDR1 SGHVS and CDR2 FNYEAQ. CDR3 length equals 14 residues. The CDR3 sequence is CASGFTSRTDTQYF. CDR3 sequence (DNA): TGTGCCAGCGGATTTACAAGCCGCACAGATACACAGTATTTT.

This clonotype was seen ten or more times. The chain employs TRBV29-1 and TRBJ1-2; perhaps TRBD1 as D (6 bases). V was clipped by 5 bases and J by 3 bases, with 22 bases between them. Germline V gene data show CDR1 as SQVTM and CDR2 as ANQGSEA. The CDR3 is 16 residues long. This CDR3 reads CSVLGFDAGEDYGYTF. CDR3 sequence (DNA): TGCAGCGTTTTGGGTTTTGACGCAGGGGAAGACTATGGCTACACCTTC.

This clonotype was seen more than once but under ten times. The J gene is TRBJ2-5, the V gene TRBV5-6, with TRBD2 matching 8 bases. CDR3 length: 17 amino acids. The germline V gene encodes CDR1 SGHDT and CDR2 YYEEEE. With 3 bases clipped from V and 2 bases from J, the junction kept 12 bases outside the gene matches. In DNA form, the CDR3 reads TGTGCCAGCAGCTCCAACCGACTAGCGTGGATTCAAGAGACCCAGTACTTC. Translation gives CASSSNRLAWIQETQYF.

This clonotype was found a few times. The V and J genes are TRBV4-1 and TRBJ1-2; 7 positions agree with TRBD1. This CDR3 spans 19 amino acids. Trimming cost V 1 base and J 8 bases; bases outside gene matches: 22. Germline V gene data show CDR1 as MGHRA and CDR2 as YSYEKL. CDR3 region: CASSQGRPQQLGGARGYTF. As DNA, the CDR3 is TGCGCCAGCAGCCAAGGCAGACCTCAACAGTTAGGGGGCGCAAGGGGCTACACCTTC.

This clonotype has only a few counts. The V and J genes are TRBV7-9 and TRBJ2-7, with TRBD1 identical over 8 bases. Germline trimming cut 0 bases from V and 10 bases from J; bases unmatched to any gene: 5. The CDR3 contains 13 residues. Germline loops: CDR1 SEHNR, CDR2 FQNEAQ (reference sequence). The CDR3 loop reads CASSLASTGEQYF. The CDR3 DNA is TGTGCCAGCAGCTTAGCGTCGACAGGGGAACAGTACTTC.

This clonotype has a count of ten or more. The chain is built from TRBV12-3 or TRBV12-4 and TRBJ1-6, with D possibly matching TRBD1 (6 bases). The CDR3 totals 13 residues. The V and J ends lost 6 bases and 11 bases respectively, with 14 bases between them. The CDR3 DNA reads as TGTGCCAGCAGAATGACAGGAGTAACACCCCTCCACTTT. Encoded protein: CASRMTGVTPLHF.

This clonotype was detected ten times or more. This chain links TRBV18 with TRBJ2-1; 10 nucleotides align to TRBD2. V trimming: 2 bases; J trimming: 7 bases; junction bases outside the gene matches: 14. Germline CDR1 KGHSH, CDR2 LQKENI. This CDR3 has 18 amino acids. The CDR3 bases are TGTGCCAGCTCACCAAGAGGAGGATCTAGCGGGGGACGGAATGAGCAGTTCTTC. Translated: CASSPRGGSSGGRNEQFF.

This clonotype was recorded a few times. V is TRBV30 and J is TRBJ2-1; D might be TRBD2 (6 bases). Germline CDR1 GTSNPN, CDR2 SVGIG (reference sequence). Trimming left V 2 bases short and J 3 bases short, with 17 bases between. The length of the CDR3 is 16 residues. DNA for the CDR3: TGTGCCTGGAGTCTCGAACTTGCGGGGTACTACAATGAGCAGTTCTTC. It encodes CAWSLELAGYYNEQFF.

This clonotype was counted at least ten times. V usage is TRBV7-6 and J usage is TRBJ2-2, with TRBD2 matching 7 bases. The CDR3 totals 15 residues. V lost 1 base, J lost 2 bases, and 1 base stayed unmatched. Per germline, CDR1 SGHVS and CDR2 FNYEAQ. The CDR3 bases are TGTGCCAGCAGCTTAGGACTAGCAAACACCGGGGAGCTGTTTTTT. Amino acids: CASSLGLANTGELFF.

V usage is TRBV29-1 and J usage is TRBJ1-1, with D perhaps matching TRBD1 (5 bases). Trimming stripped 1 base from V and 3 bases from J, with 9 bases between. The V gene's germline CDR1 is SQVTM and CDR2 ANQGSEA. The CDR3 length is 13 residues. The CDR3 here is CSVEVPQDTEAFF. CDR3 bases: TGCAGCGTTGAAGTTCCACAGGACACTGAAGCTTTCTTT.

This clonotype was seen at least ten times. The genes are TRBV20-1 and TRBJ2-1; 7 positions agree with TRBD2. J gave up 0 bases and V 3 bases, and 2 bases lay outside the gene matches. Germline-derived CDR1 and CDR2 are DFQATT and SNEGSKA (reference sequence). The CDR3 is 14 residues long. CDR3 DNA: TGCAGTGCTAGGACTAGCAGCTCCTACAATGAGCAGTTCTTC. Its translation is CSARTSSSYNEQFF.

CDR3 region: CASSTQTFQETQYF. For the CDR3, the DNA is TGCGCCAGCAGCACGCAGACTTTCCAAGAGACCCAGTACTTC. The chain combines TRBV5-1 with TRBJ2-5; no definite D call. Trimming removed 4 bases at V and 1 base at J, with 11 bases between. CDR1 SGHRS and CDR2 YFSETQ come from the germline V gene. This CDR3 contains 14 residues.

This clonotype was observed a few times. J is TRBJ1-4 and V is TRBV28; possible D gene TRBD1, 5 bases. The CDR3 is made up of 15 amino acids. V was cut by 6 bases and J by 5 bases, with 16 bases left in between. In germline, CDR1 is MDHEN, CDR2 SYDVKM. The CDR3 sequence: CASSPYRSENEKLFF. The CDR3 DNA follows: TGTGCCAGCAGCCCATACAGGAGTGAGAATGAAAAACTGTTTTTT.

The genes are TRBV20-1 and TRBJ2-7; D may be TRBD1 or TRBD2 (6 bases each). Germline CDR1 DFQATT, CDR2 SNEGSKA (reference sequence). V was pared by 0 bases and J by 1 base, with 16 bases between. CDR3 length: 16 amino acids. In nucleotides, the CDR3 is TGCAGTGCTAGAGAGTACGGGGGCAGCCCTTCCTACGAGCAGTACTTC. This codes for CSAREYGGSPSYEQYF.

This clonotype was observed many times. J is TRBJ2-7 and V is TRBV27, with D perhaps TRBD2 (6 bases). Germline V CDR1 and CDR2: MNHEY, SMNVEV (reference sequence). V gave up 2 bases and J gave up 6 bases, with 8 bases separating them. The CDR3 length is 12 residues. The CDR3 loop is CASSLVGGEQYF. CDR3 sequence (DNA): TGTGCCAGCAGTTTAGTCGGGGGCGAGCAGTACTTC.